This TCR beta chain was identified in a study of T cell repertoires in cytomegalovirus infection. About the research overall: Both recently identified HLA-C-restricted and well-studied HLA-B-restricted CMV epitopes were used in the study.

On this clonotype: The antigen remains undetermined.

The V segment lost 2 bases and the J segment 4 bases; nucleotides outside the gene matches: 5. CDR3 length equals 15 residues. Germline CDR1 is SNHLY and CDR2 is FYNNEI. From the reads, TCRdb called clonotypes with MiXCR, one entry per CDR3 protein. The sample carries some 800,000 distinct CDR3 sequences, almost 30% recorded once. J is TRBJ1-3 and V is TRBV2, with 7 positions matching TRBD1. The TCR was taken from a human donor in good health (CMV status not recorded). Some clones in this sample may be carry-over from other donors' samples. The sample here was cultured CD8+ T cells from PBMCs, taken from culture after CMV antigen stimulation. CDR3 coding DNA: TGTGCCAGCAGTGAACGGTCAGGGGGAGGAAACACCATATATTTT. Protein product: CASSERSGGGNTIYF. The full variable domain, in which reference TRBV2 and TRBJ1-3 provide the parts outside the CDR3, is EPEVTQTPSHQVTQMGQEVILRCVPISNHLYFYWYRQILGQKVEFLVSFYNNEISEKSEIFDDQFSVERPDGSNFTLKIRSTKLEDSAMYFCASSERSGGGNTIYFGEGSWLTVV.